Below, one TCR beta chain is given with its context. No antigen is known for it. TCRdb reprocessed the RT-PCR reads with MiXCR, giving one entry per CDR3 protein. The sample yields under 950,000 distinct CDR3 sequences, around 20% seen once. The sample comes from a study of response to subunit inactivated influenza vaccine. The CDR3 runs to 15 residues. Germline assignment: CDR1 DFQATT and CDR2 SNEGSKA (reference sequence). Trimming removed 5 bases from V and 2 bases from J; junction bases left unmatched: 10. The study, taken as a whole, reports: Authors suggested each seasonal flu vaccination may recruit only limited numbers of new T cells.

V and J are TRBV20-1 and TRBJ2-7, with 9 bases aligning to TRBD1. Sequencing was performed on PBMCs from blood, taken more than 4 days after vaccination. The sequence was obtained from a man in his fifties who received an inactivated influenza vaccine. In DNA form, the CDR3 reads TGCAGTGCTTCACCCCCCGGGACAGGGACCTACGAGCAGTACTTC. It codes for CSASPPGTGTYEQYF.